These 10 T cell receptor beta chains originate from one sample sequenced in a study of T-cell memory formation after mild COVID-19. TCRdb itself ran the 5' RACE reads through MiXCR, one entry per CDR3 protein. The data contain fewer than 250,000 distinct CDR3 sequences, about 16% of them seen just once; the ten biggest clones take up 2% to 2.5%. Sequenced: PBMCs or a T cell subset sorted from them (not recorded which). The receptors stem from an adult woman who had mild COVID-19 (a few samples of this study predate the infection). Cell type and time point are not known.

The chain is built from TRBV11-2 and TRBJ2-7, with 10 bases aligning to TRBD1. V lost 11 bases to trimming and J lost 2 bases; unmatched junction nucleotides: 9. CDR1 SGHAT and CDR2 FQNNGV come from the germline V gene. CDR3 length equals 14 residues. CDR3: CASRRDRGTYEQYF. The CDR3 nucleotides are TGTGCCTCGAGACGGGACAGGGGCACCTACGAGCAGTACTTC. Based on the CDR3 plus reference TRBV11-2 and TRBJ2-7, the full variable domain is EAGVAQSPRYKIIEKRQSVAFWCNPISGHATLYWYQQILGQGPKLLIQFQNNGVVDDSQLPKDRFSAERLKGVDSTLKIQPAKLEDSAVYLCASRRDRGTYEQYFGPGTRLTVT.

The chain employs TRBV24-1 and TRBJ1-5, with a weak D call TRBD1 (6 bases). V lost 3 bases and J lost 6, with 8 bases in between. The CDR3 covers 13 residues. CDR1 is KGHDR, CDR2 SFDVKD, per germline. For the CDR3, the DNA is TGTGCCACCAGTGATATACAGGGTCAGCCCCAGCATTTT. It yields the protein CATSDIQGQPQHF.

This chain links TRBV10-3 with TRBJ2-3, with TRBD2 identical over 7 bases. Looked up from germline, CDR1 is ENHRY and CDR2 is SYGVKD. The CDR3 totals 14 residues. The J segment lost 0 bases and the V segment lost 4 bases, leaving 1 base of the junction unmatched. Written as DNA, the CDR3 is TGTGCCATCAGTGGCGGGGGAAGCACAGATACGCAGTATTTT. Its translation is CAISGGGSTDTQYF.

This chain connects TRBV6-5 to TRBJ2-5; 9 positions agree with TRBD2. This CDR3 is 16 amino acids long. Germline values: CDR1 MNHEY, CDR2 SVGAGI. Trimming cost V 0 bases and J 5 bases; bases outside gene matches: 7. In DNA, the CDR3 is TGTGCCAGCAGTTACTCGAGGGCTAGCGGGACCGAGACCCAGTACTTC. It specifies CASSYSRASGTETQYF.

This clonotype was seen only a few times. The chain uses TRBV5-1 and TRBJ1-1; D might be TRBD1 (6 bases). Trimming took 4 bases from V and 0 from J, leaving 10 bases between them. The CDR3 sequence is 14 residues long. Germline assignment: CDR1 SGHRS and CDR2 YFSETQ. As DNA, the CDR3 is TGCGCCAGCAGCCCCTCAGGGGTGAACACTGAAGCTTTCTTT. Protein sequence: CASSPSGVNTEAFF.

V and J are TRBV29-1 and TRBJ2-3; 8 bases fit TRBD1. V shed 4 bases, J shed 8 bases, and the junction held 20 bases outside the gene matches. Looked up from germline, CDR1 is SQVTM and CDR2 is ANQGSEA. This CDR3 is 17 amino acids long. The CDR3: CSVVIPKQGQAVGTQYF. As DNA, the CDR3 is TGCAGCGTTGTCATCCCCAAACAGGGACAGGCTGTGGGTACGCAGTATTTT.

This clonotype was counted only a few times. This chain connects TRBV9 to TRBJ2-3, with no clear D. V gave up 0 bases and J gave up 5 bases, with 4 bases separating them. The germline gives CDR1 SGDLS, CDR2 YYNGEE. The CDR3 has 12 amino acids. The CDR3 DNA reads TGTGCCAGCAGCGTAGGAGTAGATACGCAGTATTTT. Amino acids: CASSVGVDTQYF.

This clonotype was observed a few times. J is TRBJ2-1 and V is TRBV12-5; TRBD2 matches 8 bases. In germline, CDR1 is LGHNT, CDR2 FRNRAP. The J segment lost 8 bases and the V segment lost 7 bases, leaving 13 bases of the junction unmatched. The CDR3 totals 15 residues. As DNA, the CDR3 is TGTGCTAGTGCCCAACGCGGGGGGTTGAGCGATGAGCAGTTCTTC. As protein: CASAQRGGLSDEQFF.

There are a few counts of this clonotype. The chain uses TRBV3-1 and TRBJ1-2; perhaps TRBD1 as D (6 bases). Trimming stripped 4 bases from V and 8 bases from J, with 20 bases between. The CDR3 loop spans 15 amino acids. The germline V gene has CDR1 LGHDT and CDR2 YNNKEL (reference sequence). In nucleotides, the CDR3 is TGTGCCAGCAGCCCCCGATTGGGGGCGACGGGCGGCTACACCTTC. Translation: CASSPRLGATGGYTF.

This clonotype was observed a few times. The chain uses TRBV7-3 and TRBJ2-1, with 7 bases that match TRBD2. This CDR3 has 16 amino acids. With V trimmed by 2 bases and J by 9 bases, 13 bases remained unmatched. The germline gives CDR1 SGHTA, CDR2 FQGTGA. The CDR3 sequence is CASSLLGGRERGEQFF. CDR3 in DNA: TGTGCCAGCAGCTTACTTGGCGGGAGAGAGAGGGGTGAGCAGTTCTTC.